A selection of T cell receptor beta chains follows, all from one sample in a study of immune evolution from preneoplasia to lung adenocarcinoma. TCRdb's copy holds only in-frame clones and misses some; the assay was immunoSEQ multiplex PCR. The sample records some 9,200 clones, approximately 85% being singletons. Input material: FFPE minimally invasive lung adenocarcinoma tissue. These receptor sequences come from a person between 65 and 79 years old with lung adenocarcinoma. CDR3s include the opening cysteine and the closing phenylalanine or tryptophan. A D gene is named only where the DNA matches it firmly. Clone size is shown for a subset of rows, as once, few, many or a class of expanded clone.

d_gene,abundance,v_gene,j_gene,CDR3nt,CDR3aa
.,.,TRBV5-1,TRBJ2-3,TGCGCCAGCAGCCCCCCCACAGATACGCAGTATTTT,CASSPPTDTQYF
.,.,TRBV28,TRBJ1-2,TGTGCCAGCAGTGTTACAGTTTGGGGCTACACCTTC,CASSVTVWGYTF
.,.,TRBV7-8,TRBJ1-2,TGTGCCAGCAGCTTAGGGGCGGCGGGCTATGGCTACACCTTC,CASSLGAAGYGYTF
.,.,TRBV14,TRBJ1-2,TGTGCCAGCAGCCTTAGACTAATTTATGGCTACACCTTC,CASSLRLIYGYTF
.,once,TRBV9,TRBJ2-1,TGTGCCAGCAGCGATGTCCCGGCGGGTGAGCAGTTCTTC,CASSDVPAGEQFF
.,once,TRBV5-4,TRBJ2-7,TGTGCCAGCAGCTTGGACAGGAGGTACGAGCAGTACTTC,CASSLDRRYEQYF
.,.,TRBV10-3,TRBJ1-1,TGTGCCATCAGTGAGGGGGTAGGAGCTTTCTTT,CAISEGVGAFF
.,.,TRBV5-1,TRBJ1-2,TGCGCCAGCAGCTTGGAGGACGGCGCCCGGAAACCCCTGTATGGCTACACCTTC,CASSLEDGARKPLYGYTF
.,.,TRBV11-2,TRBJ1-2,TGTGCCAGCAGCTTATTTCCTATCTATGGCTACACCTTC,CASSLFPIYGYTF
TRBD1,.,TRBV19,TRBJ2-7,TGTGCCAGTAGTACCTCCGGGACAGGGATCTACGAGCAGTACTTC,CASSTSGTGIYEQYF
TRBD1,.,TRBV28,TRBJ1-6,TGTGCCAGCAACAGGGGATGGTCCGATTCACCCCTCCACTTT,CASNRGWSDSPLHF
TRBD1,few,TRBV25-1,TRBJ1-6,TGTGCCAGCAGTGAGTACAGGGGATCTGATTCACCCCTCCACTTT,CASSEYRGSDSPLHF
.,once,TRBV2,TRBJ1-1,TGTGCCAGCAGAAAGGGGGGAATTGAAGCTTTCTTT,CASRKGGIEAFF
.,few,TRBV11-1,TRBJ2-1,TGTGCCAGCAGCTTAGTCCCTAGGGGGAGGGTTTTCGATGAGCAGTTCTTC,CASSLVPRGRVFDEQFF
.,.,TRBV4-1,TRBJ1-1,TGCGCCAGCAGCCAAGTGGAGGGTCTTGGTCGGGCTTTCTTT,CASSQVEGLGRAFF
TRBD1,once,TRBV5-5,TRBJ1-2,TGTGCCAGCAGCGGGGGGCTGGGACAGGGAGGAGGTGGCTACACCTTC,CASSGGLGQGGGGYTF
TRBD2,.,TRBV11-3,TRBJ2-5,TGTGCCAGCAGCCTCGGGGGGGCGGACGAGACCCAGTACTTC,CASSLGGADETQYF
.,.,TRBV19,TRBJ2-2,TGTGCCAGTAGTCCAGCAAACACCGGGGAGCTGTTTTTT,CASSPANTGELFF
.,.,TRBV11-3,TRBJ1-2,TGTGCCAGCAGCTTACAAAGAACCGACAGCCCCCCTAACTATGGCTACACCTTC,CASSLQRTDSPPNYGYTF
.,.,TRBV5-1,TRBJ1-3,TGCGCCAGCAGCTTACGAGAAACAGGGTCTGGAAACACCATATATTTT,CASSLRETGSGNTIYF
.,.,TRBV18,TRBJ1-1,TGTGCCAGCTCACCACCGACAGAAACTGAAGCTTTCTTT,CASSPPTETEAFF
.,.,TRBV9,TRBJ2-1,TGTACCAGCAGCCCCTTCGGGTCTTCCTACAATGAGCAGTTCTTC,CTSSPFGSSYNEQFF
.,.,TRBV19,TRBJ1-2,TGTGCCAGTAGTATAGACGACGGGAGTTGGGATGGCTACACCTTC,CASSIDDGSWDGYTF
TRBD1,.,TRBV2,TRBJ1-5,TGTGCCAGCAGTGAGGCACTTACAGGGGACAATCAGCCCCAGCATTTT,CASSEALTGDNQPQHF
TRBD1,.,TRBV28,TRBJ1-1,TGTGCCAGCAGCCTACAAGGGGACAGGGGGCGAAAAGCTTTCTTT,CASSLQGDRGRKAFF
.,.,TRBV15,TRBJ2-7,TGTGCCACCAGCAGAGAGTCAAACGAGCAGTACTTC,CATSRESNEQYF
.,.,TRBV2,TRBJ2-1,TGTGCCAGCAGAAGTCCGGACAACTACAATGAGCAGTTCTTC,CASRSPDNYNEQFF
TRBD1,.,TRBV4-1,TRBJ2-1,TGCGCCAGCAGCCAAGAGCCCGGGACAGGGGAATGTAATGAGCAGTTCTTC,CASSQEPGTGECNEQFF
.,.,TRBV6-1,TRBJ2-7,TGTGCCAGCAGTGAACCAGGGGAAAGCTCCTACGAGCAGTACTTC,CASSEPGESSYEQYF
TRBD2,.,TRBV5-1,TRBJ2-5,TGCGCCAGCAGCCCCGGACTAGCGGGGGCGGAGACCCAGTACTTC,CASSPGLAGAETQYF
.,.,TRBV27,TRBJ1-1,TGTGCCAGCATACGCGGGGGCAGGTACCCTGAAGCTTTCTTT,CASIRGGRYPEAFF
.,.,TRBV5-6,TRBJ1-2,TGTGCCAGCAGCACCAGGGACCGAGTTACTGGCTACACCTTC,CASSTRDRVTGYTF
TRBD1,.,TRBV4-1,TRBJ2-1,TGCGCCAGCAGCCAAGAGGGACAGGGGAGTAGGGCATCCTACAATGAGCAGTTCTTC,CASSQEGQGSRASYNEQFF
TRBD2,once,TRBV9,TRBJ2-2,TGTGCCAGCAGCGTAGTTAGCGGGGCGAACACCGGGGAGCTGTTTTTT,CASSVVSGANTGELFF
.,.,TRBV7-9,TRBJ1-5,TGTGCCAGCAGTTCCGGCAGCCAGCCCCAGCATTTT,CASSSGSQPQHF
.,.,TRBV6-5,TRBJ2-5,TGTGCCAGCAGTTTGGTCTTCACCCGGAGTCAAGAGACCCAGTACTTC,CASSLVFTRSQETQYF
.,.,TRBV6-5,TRBJ2-5,TGTGCCAGCAGTTATAGTTTTGTGGGGTACCAAGAGACCCAGTACTTC,CASSYSFVGYQETQYF
.,.,TRBV6-5,TRBJ2-1,TGTGCCAGCAAGGATAGCTCCTACAATGAGCAGTTCTTC,CASKDSSYNEQFF
TRBD1,.,TRBV15,TRBJ2-5,TGTGCCACCAGCTGGAGGACAGGGGGCCTAGAGACCCAGTACTTC,CATSWRTGGLETQYF
.,.,TRBV18,TRBJ2-1,TGTGCCAGCTCGTCCCGGGACTCGTCGTACAATGAGCAGTTCTTC,CASSSRDSSYNEQFF